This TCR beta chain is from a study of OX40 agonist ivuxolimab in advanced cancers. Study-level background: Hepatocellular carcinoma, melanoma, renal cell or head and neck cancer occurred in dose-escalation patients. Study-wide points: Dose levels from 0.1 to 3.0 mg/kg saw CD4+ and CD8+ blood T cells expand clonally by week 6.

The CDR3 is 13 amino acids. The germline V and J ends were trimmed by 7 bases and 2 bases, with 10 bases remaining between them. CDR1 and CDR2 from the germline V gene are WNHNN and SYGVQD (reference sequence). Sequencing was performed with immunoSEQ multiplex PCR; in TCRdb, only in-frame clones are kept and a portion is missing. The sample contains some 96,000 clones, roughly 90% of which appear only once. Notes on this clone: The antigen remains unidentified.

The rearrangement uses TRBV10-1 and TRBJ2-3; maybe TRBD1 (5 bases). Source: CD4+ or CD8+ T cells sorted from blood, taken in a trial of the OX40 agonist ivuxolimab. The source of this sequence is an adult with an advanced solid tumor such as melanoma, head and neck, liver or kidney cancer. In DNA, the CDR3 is TGCGCCAGCAAGGGGCCAAACACAGATACGCAGTATTTT. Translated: CASKGPNTDTQYF.